This paragraph covers one T cell receptor beta chain sequence. Its antigen is as yet unknown. Other DNA sequences in the same sample also yield this CDR3. Profiling relied on immunoSEQ multiplex PCR, and the TCRdb table lists in-frame clones only, not all of them. This sample has around 60,000 clones; around nine tenths occur once, and the top ten carry around 0.61%. The data stem from a study of OX40 agonist ivuxolimab in advanced cancers. Study-wide context: Each dose-escalation patient presented with hepatocellular carcinoma, melanoma, renal cell or head and neck cancer.

The study, taken as a whole, reports: Clonal expansion from baseline to week 6 occurred in both CD4+ and CD8+ T cells.

The receptor was isolated from an adult with an advanced solid tumor such as melanoma, head and neck, liver or kidney cancer. Sample: CD4+ or CD8+ T cells sorted from blood, taken in a trial of the OX40 agonist ivuxolimab.

The CDR3, as DNA: TGTGCCAGCAGTGAGGAGGGGAACTATGGCTACACCTTC. It encodes CASSEEGNYGYTF. The rearrangement joins TRBV6-1 to TRBJ1-2; D is possibly TRBD1 (5 bases). Trimming took 3 bases from V and 2 from J, leaving 7 bases between them. This CDR3 is 13 amino acids long. Germline V gene data show CDR1 as MNHNS and CDR2 as SASEGT.